One sample yielded the 25 T cell receptor beta chains listed below, sequenced in a study of neurological immune-mediated disorders. TCRdb re-analysed the 5' RACE reads in MiXCR, keeping a single row per CDR3 protein. The table lists over 25,000 distinct CDR3 sequences, roughly an eighth of them singletons. The sample consisted of PBMCs. Source of these receptors: a man between 60 and 70 years old in good health.

The sample holds many counts of this clonotype. The rearrangement links TRBV12-3 or TRBV12-4 to TRBJ2-1; D gene ambiguous. The germline V and J ends were trimmed by 5 bases and 4 bases, with 12 bases remaining between them. The CDR3 loop spans 14 amino acids. CDR3 in amino acids: CASSPDGTYNEQFF. As DNA, the CDR3 is TGTGCCAGCAGTCCCGACGGAACGTACAATGAGCAGTTCTTC.

This clonotype occurred many times. The chain recombines TRBV12-3 or TRBV12-4 with TRBJ1-4; possibly TRBD1 for D (5 bases). Trimming pared 6 bases from V and 5 bases from J, leaving 16 bases between. The CDR3 has 15 residues. DNA for the CDR3: TGTGCCAGCAGGTCCGGGACGGTACCAAATGAAAAACTGTTTTTT. Translating it yields CASRSGTVPNEKLFF.

Turning to this clonotype: Sequence at one end of the junction differs from germline and may be a read error. The chain has TRBV7-9 and TRBJ2-1; 10 bases agree with TRBD1. The length of the CDR3 is 12 residues. CDR1 is SEHNR and CDR2 is FQNEAQ in the germline V gene (reference sequence). The CDR3 region is CVSRETGGAWVF. CDR3 DNA sequence: TGTGTCAGCAGAGAGACAGGGGGCGCTTGGGTCTTC.

This clonotype was counted many times. CDR3 bases: TGTGCCAGCAGCTTAGGGGTGGGAGGCGGCGTTGACGAGCAGTACTTC. Its protein is CASSLGVGGGVDEQYF. The gene calls are TRBV11-1 and TRBJ2-7, with D maybe TRBD2 (6 bases). Germline CDR1 and CDR2: SGHAT and FQDESV (reference sequence). The CDR3 is 16 residues long. V shed 1 base and J shed 5 bases, with 18 bases lying between them. Supplemented by reference TRBV11-1 and TRBJ2-7, the full variable domain reads EAEVAQSPRYKITEKSQAVAFWCDPISGHATLYWYRQILGQGPELLVQFQDESVVDDSQLPKDRFSAERLKGVDSTLKIQPAELGDSAMYLCASSLGVGGGVDEQYFGPGTRLTVT.

This clonotype was recorded many times. The chain recombines TRBV2 with TRBJ1-5; TRBD1 matches 7 bases. The V and J ends lost 9 bases and 2 bases, in that order; junction bases with no gene match: 4. This CDR3 has 13 residues. Germline loops: CDR1 SNHLY, CDR2 FYNNEI. CDR3 in amino acids: CASTTGGNQPQHF. DNA of the CDR3: TGTGCCAGTACAACAGGGGGCAATCAGCCCCAGCATTTT.

This clonotype occurred many times. The CDR3: CASSPLGGAGGYEQYF. The CDR3 region has the DNA TGTGCCAGCAGTCCCTTGGGAGGAGCGGGAGGCTACGAGCAGTACTTC. This chain connects TRBV28 to TRBJ2-7, with 9 bases that match TRBD2. The CDR3 length is 16 residues. The V segment lost 5 bases and the J segment 3 bases; nucleotides outside the gene matches: 11. Germline loops: CDR1 MDHEN, CDR2 SYDVKM.

At least ten counts were recorded for this clonotype. The V call is TRBV28, the J call TRBJ2-7, with 9 bases aligning to TRBD1. The length of the CDR3 is 15 residues. CDR1 and CDR2 from the germline V gene are MDHEN and SYDVKM. The junction had 9 bases not matched to a gene; V was cut back by 3 bases and J by 6 bases. For the CDR3, the DNA is TGTGCCAGCAGTTTGTACGACAGGGGGGACGGCGAGCAGTACTTC. It specifies CASSLYDRGDGEQYF.

In its sample, this clonotype was seen many times. The rearrangement links TRBV12-3 or TRBV12-4 to TRBJ2-5, with 10 bases identical to TRBD1. This CDR3 region has 15 residues. The J segment lost 2 bases and the V segment lost 7 bases, leaving 7 bases of the junction unmatched. The CDR3 DNA sequence: TGTGCCAGCATCCCGGGACAGGGGATACAAGAGACCCAGTACTTC. This translates into CASIPGQGIQETQYF.

This clonotype was recorded many times. This sequence joins TRBV5-1 and TRBJ2-3; D tentatively fits TRBD1 or TRBD2 (5 bases each). CDR1 and CDR2 (germline): SGHRS, YFSETQ. V lost 4 bases and J lost 0, with 15 bases in between. This CDR3 has 16 residues. CDR3 nucleotide sequence: TGCGCCAGCAGCCCAAACCCCGGGGCTAGCACAGATACGCAGTATTTT. Translating it yields CASSPNPGASTDTQYF.

This clonotype was seen ten or more times. The J gene is TRBJ1-4, the V gene TRBV20-1; no reliable D call. Germline V CDR1 and CDR2: DFQATT, SNEGSKA (reference sequence). V gave up 4 bases and J gave up 8 bases, with 8 bases separating them. The CDR3 loop spans 11 amino acids. The CDR3 loop is CSAILYEKLFF. As DNA, the CDR3 is TGCAGTGCTATCCTATACGAAAAACTGTTTTTT.

This clonotype was seen repeatedly, ten times or more. The J gene is TRBJ2-1, the V gene TRBV28; the match to TRBD2 covers 7 bases. Germline CDR1 reads MDHEN; CDR2 reads SYDVKM. The junction had 7 bases not matched to a gene; V was cut back by 8 bases and J by 6 bases. CDR3 length: 13 residues. The CDR3 reads CASGLAESNEQFF. CDR3 nucleotide sequence: TGTGCCAGCGGCCTAGCGGAAAGCAATGAGCAGTTCTTC.

This clonotype was observed many times. One end of the junction fails to match germline, which may point to a read error. The V gene is TRBV5-1, the J gene TRBJ2-1, with D unclear. The germline V gene has CDR1 SGHRS and CDR2 YFSETQ. CDR3 size: 11 residues. The CDR3: CASANRDLLIF. The CDR3 nucleotides are TGCGCCAGCGCAAACAGAGACCTCCTGATTTTC.

This clonotype has a count of ten or more. This chain links TRBV7-2 with TRBJ1-2, with TRBD1 matching over 8 bases. Germline V gene data show CDR1 as SGHTA and CDR2 as FQGNSA. The CDR3 runs to 15 residues. With V trimmed by 5 bases and J by 6 bases, 11 bases remained unmatched. This CDR3 reads CASSHRPDREHGYTF. CDR3 DNA sequence: TGTGCCAGCAGCCACAGACCGGACAGGGAACATGGCTACACCTTC.

This clonotype has at least ten counts. The chain couples TRBV2 to TRBJ1-2; D perhaps matches TRBD1 (5 bases). Trimming left V 6 bases short and J 8 bases short, with 13 bases between. CDR3 length: 12 amino acids. Germline V gene sequence: CDR1 SNHLY, CDR2 FYNNEI. The CDR3 DNA reads TGTGCCAGCAGGGGGGACCGGGGAGGCTACACCTTC. This encodes CASRGDRGGYTF.

The genes are TRBV4-1 and TRBJ1-2, with 8 bases aligning to TRBD1. The length of the CDR3 is 12 residues. Germline V CDR1 and CDR2: MGHRA, YSYEKL. The junction had 7 bases not matched to a gene; V was cut back by 10 bases and J by 6 bases. In DNA form, the CDR3 reads TGCGCCAACGGCCCGACAGGGGATGGCTACACCTTC. Protein product: CANGPTGDGYTF.

As to this clonotype: At one boundary the junction diverges from the germline segment, which might be a read error. This rearrangement joins TRBV4-1 to TRBJ1-1; D is perhaps TRBD1 (5 bases). Germline assignment: CDR1 MGHRA and CDR2 YSYEKL. The CDR3 has 15 residues. DNA of the CDR3: TGCGCCAGCAGTTTGGAGGGGCGTGTGAACACTCAAGCTTTCTTT. Residues: CASSLEGRVNTQAFF.

This clonotype was detected ten times or more. The chain has TRBV10-3 and TRBJ2-3; 7 bases align to TRBD2. This CDR3 has 16 amino acids. With V trimmed by 3 bases and J by 2 bases, 8 bases remained unmatched. Germline V CDR1 and CDR2: ENHRY, SYGVKD. This CDR3 is CAISEYNGRNTDTQYF. The CDR3, as DNA: TGTGCCATCAGTGAATATAACGGGAGGAACACAGATACGCAGTATTTT.

This clonotype was detected ten times or more. This rearrangement joins TRBV2 to TRBJ1-2; D is unclear. The CDR3 has 14 amino acids. Trimming removed 6 bases at V and 4 bases at J, with 15 bases between. Germline loops: CDR1 SNHLY, CDR2 FYNNEI. This chain's CDR3 is CASRAPSVVYGYTF. CDR3 in DNA: TGTGCCAGCAGAGCGCCGAGCGTCGTCTATGGCTACACCTTC.

This clonotype was recorded many times. This chain connects TRBV20-1 to TRBJ2-5; D unresolved. The V gene's germline CDR1 is DFQATT and CDR2 SNEGSKA (reference sequence). V was shortened by 0 bases and J by 0 bases, with 8 bases between the two germline ends. CDR3 length equals 14 residues. CDR3 region: CSARDLGYQETQYF. DNA of the CDR3: TGCAGTGCTAGAGATCTGGGCTACCAAGAGACCCAGTACTTC.

This clonotype was seen at least ten times. V gene TRBV12-3 or TRBV12-4 combines with J gene TRBJ1-1; the D is unclear. CDR3 size: 13 residues. The V gene lost 5 bases and the J gene lost 0 bases, with 7 bases spanning the gap. CDR3 nucleotides: TGTGCCAGCAGTATAGGAGTGAACACTGAAGCTTTCTTT. It encodes CASSIGVNTEAFF.

In this sample, this clonotype is medium-sized (0.01 to 0.1%). The genes are TRBV20-1 and TRBJ2-7; a possible D gene is TRBD1 (6 bases). Germline V gene sequence: CDR1 DFQATT, CDR2 SNEGSKA (reference sequence). Trimming took off 2 bases at V and 6 bases at J, with 14 bases between the two ends. The CDR3 runs 13 residues. The CDR3 reads CSARLYRAAEQYF. The CDR3 nucleotides read TGCAGTGCTAGACTGTACAGGGCGGCCGAGCAGTACTTC.

This clonotype was recorded at least ten times. This chain connects TRBV19 to TRBJ1-1; D is unresolved. The CDR3 consists of 15 residues. V was trimmed by 5 bases and J by 0 bases, leaving 13 bases between them. Germline V gene data show CDR1 as LNHDA and CDR2 as SQIVND (reference sequence). CDR3 in amino acids: CASSRQWVMNTEAFF. The DNA of the CDR3 is TGTGCCAGTAGTCGTCAGTGGGTTATGAACACTGAAGCTTTCTTT.

This chain uses TRBV5-6 with TRBJ2-1; D remains unclear. Germline V gene data show CDR1 as SGHDT and CDR2 as YYEEEE. V gave up 0 bases and J gave up 8 bases, with 15 bases separating them. The CDR3 has 15 amino acids. The CDR3 DNA sequence: TGTGCCAGCAGCTTGGTTAACCGGAATTACGATGAGCAGTTCTTC. This encodes CASSLVNRNYDEQFF.

Only a few counts were recorded for this clonotype. The chain carries TRBV18 and TRBJ2-5, with 10 bases fitting TRBD1. The junction had 5 bases not matched to a gene; V was cut back by 4 bases and J by 3 bases. This CDR3 region has 15 residues. Germline V gives CDR1 KGHSH, CDR2 LQKENI. In DNA form, the CDR3 reads TGTGCCAGCTCACGAAAGGGGACAGGGGAAGAGACCCAGTACTTC. Translation gives CASSRKGTGEETQYF.

In this sample, this clonotype turned up many times. The V call is TRBV18, the J call TRBJ2-1; TRBD1 agrees at 8 bases. CDR1 and CDR2 (germline): KGHSH, LQKENI. The CDR3 has 15 residues. Losses at the gene ends were 2 bases for V and 2 bases for J; bases not matched to a gene: 2. DNA for the CDR3: TGTGCCAGCTCACCAACGACAGGGGCCTACAATGAGCAGTTCTTC. Translating it yields CASSPTTGAYNEQFF.